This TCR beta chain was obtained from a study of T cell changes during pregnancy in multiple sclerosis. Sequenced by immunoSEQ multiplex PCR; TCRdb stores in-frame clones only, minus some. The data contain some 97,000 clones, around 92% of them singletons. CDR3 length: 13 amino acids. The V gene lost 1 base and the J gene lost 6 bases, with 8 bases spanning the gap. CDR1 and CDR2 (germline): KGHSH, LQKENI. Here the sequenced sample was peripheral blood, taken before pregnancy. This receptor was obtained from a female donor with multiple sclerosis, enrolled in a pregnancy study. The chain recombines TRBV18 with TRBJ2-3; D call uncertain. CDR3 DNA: TGTGCCAGCTCACCACGATCCCGGGATACGCAGTATTTT. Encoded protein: CASSPRSRDTQYF.